What follows is one T cell receptor (beta chain) and its context. All the people who gave samples were healthy bone marrow donors. The data were taken from a study of cytomegalovirus exposure and HLA in healthy donors. V shed 2 bases and J 12 bases; nucleotides not matched to a gene: 6. Looked up from germline, CDR1 is MNHEY and CDR2 is SVGAGI. CDR3 size: 13 residues. Researchers ran the PCR with 60 Vbeta and 13 Jbeta primers. The method was immunoSEQ multiplex PCR; TCRdb's version includes in-frame clones alone and lacks a portion of them. The table records approximately 97,000 clones, 79% of them present only once.

The source is a male donor in good health and CMV-seropositive. The chain links TRBV6-5 to TRBJ2-7, with 11 bases that match TRBD2. Sequencing was done on a sample of PBMCs. DNA for the CDR3: TGTGCCAGCAGTTACACTAGCGGGGGCTATTCGTACTTC. This gives the protein CASSYTSGGYSYF.